This TCR beta chain was sequenced in a study of regulatory T cells in long-lasting Graves disease. This clonotype has ten or more counts. Time point of the sample: persistent/refractory GD, antithyroid drugs over 5 years with positive TRAb. PBMC-derived RNA was used for the TCR library. Graves' disease diagnosis relied on American Thyroid Association guidelines. iRepertoire HTBI primers and Arm-PCR of CDR3 regions built TCR beta libraries. Via MiXCR, TCRdb re-called the multiplex PCR reads, giving one row per CDR3 protein. The repertoire holds around 450,000 distinct CDR3 sequences, with 20% to 25% as singletons. The CDR3 totals 13 residues. V was pared by 2 bases and J by 8 bases, with 7 bases between. CDR1 is MNHEY, CDR2 SVGAGI, per germline.

The receptor was derived from a female donor with Graves disease. The specimen was peripheral blood mononuclear cells (PBMCs), collected when the disease was refractory, from a patient treated with antithyroid drugs. This chain joins TRBV6-5 and TRBJ1-6; D not resolved. CDR3 coding DNA: TGTGCCAGCAGTTACGAGGGTTATTCACCCCTCCACTTT. It specifies CASSYEGYSPLHF.